This TCR beta chain was captured by sequencing in a study of T cell repertoires in cytomegalovirus infection. This clonotype was picked up many times. Each CDR3 protein gets one entry after TCRdb re-called the reads with MiXCR. The sample has around 530,000 distinct CDR3 sequences; around 27% are singletons. Sequencing input: PBMCs. The sequence was obtained from a human donor in good health (CMV status not recorded). Some clones in this sample may be carry-over from other donors' samples.

The CDR3 coding sequence is TGTGCCAGCAGCTTCGGTCAACGGACGAACACCATATATTTT. Its protein product is CASSFGQRTNTIYF. This chain joins TRBV7-2 and TRBJ1-3; the D is unclear. This CDR3 comprises 14 residues. CDR1 and CDR2 from the germline V gene are SGHTA and FQGNSA. Trimming shortened V by 3 bases and J by 7 bases, and 13 bases separated the two germline ends.